The rows below give T cell receptor beta chains drawn from one sample of a study of blood T cell repertoires in COVID-19. The data were produced by immunoSEQ multiplex PCR, yet TCRdb's version contains in-frame clones alone and is incomplete. The sample comprises under 140,000 clones, around four fifths of which are singletons, and 16% rests with the top ten. Material for sequencing was peripheral blood. These receptors were taken from a woman aged 60-70 years with acute or convalescent COVID-19. Each CDR3 is given with its conserved first and last residue. The order of the fields is V gene, clone size, J gene, D gene, CDR3 length, CDR3 protein, CDR3 DNA. A D gene is named only where the DNA matches it firmly. Clone size is not always given. Where it is, it says once, few, many or a class for expanded clones.

v_gene: TRBV11-2
abundance: -
j_gene: TRBJ2-7
d_gene: -
len: 13
CDR3aa: CACCLDVETEQYF
CDR3nt: TGTGCCTGCTGCTTAGACGTGGAGACCGAGCAGTACTTC

v_gene: TRBV5-4
abundance: -
j_gene: TRBJ2-3
d_gene: TRBD2
len: 20
CDR3aa: CASSLDGRAGGPVGTDTQYF
CDR3nt: TGTGCCAGCAGCTTGGATGGGCGAGCGGGGGGGCCGGTGGGCACAGATACGCAGTATTTT

v_gene: TRBV18
abundance: -
j_gene: TRBJ2-1
d_gene: -
len: 17
CDR3aa: CASSPSGRGSSYNEQFF
CDR3nt: TGTGCCAGCTCACCCTCGGGGAGGGGGAGCTCCTACAATGAGCAGTTCTTC

v_gene: TRBV7-3
abundance: -
j_gene: TRBJ2-2
d_gene: -
len: 12
CDR3aa: CASSPQTGELFF
CDR3nt: TGTGCCAGCAGCCCACAGACCGGGGAGCTGTTTTTT

v_gene: TRBV28
abundance: -
j_gene: TRBJ2-5
d_gene: -
len: 11
CDR3aa: CATMRSETQYF
CDR3nt: TGTGCCACCATGCGCTCGGAGACCCAGTACTTC

v_gene: TRBV5-6
abundance: -
j_gene: TRBJ1-2
d_gene: -
len: 15
CDR3aa: CASSLAPGRARGYTF
CDR3nt: TGTGCCAGCAGCTTGGCCCCGGGGAGGGCGAGAGGCTACACCTTC

v_gene: TRBV18
abundance: -
j_gene: TRBJ1-2
d_gene: -
len: 14
CDR3aa: CASSDDTEIYGYTF
CDR3nt: TGTGCCAGCTCGGATGACACAGAGATCTATGGCTACACCTTC

v_gene: TRBV9
abundance: -
j_gene: TRBJ2-3
d_gene: -
len: 15
CDR3aa: CASSVEDWGTDTQYF
CDR3nt: TGTGCCAGCAGCGTAGAAGACTGGGGCACAGATACGCAGTATTTT

v_gene: TRBV10-3
abundance: -
j_gene: TRBJ2-5
d_gene: TRBD1
len: 16
CDR3aa: CAISDNPGTGQETQYF
CDR3nt: TGTGCCATCAGTGACAATCCCGGGACAGGGCAAGAGACCCAGTACTTC

v_gene: TRBV12-2
abundance: once
j_gene: TRBJ1-5
d_gene: -
len: 15
CDR3aa: CASRLRHNSNQPQHF
CDR3nt: TGTGCAAGTCGCCTCCGACACAATAGCAATCAGCCCCAGCATTTT

v_gene: TRBV18
abundance: -
j_gene: TRBJ2-2
d_gene: TRBD1
len: 16
CDR3aa: CASSPEQGAETGELFF
CDR3nt: TGTGCCAGCTCACCAGAACAGGGGGCTGAAACCGGGGAGCTGTTTTTT

v_gene: TRBV7-9
abundance: -
j_gene: TRBJ1-3
d_gene: -
len: 14
CDR3aa: CASSLGSSGNTIYF
CDR3nt: TGTGCCAGCAGCTTAGGGAGCTCTGGAAACACCATATATTTT

v_gene: TRBV4-1
abundance: -
j_gene: TRBJ1-2
d_gene: TRBD1
len: 18
CDR3aa: CASSQDLGTGGMVNGYTF
CDR3nt: TGCGCCAGCAGCCAAGATCTGGGGACAGGGGGTATGGTGAATGGCTACACCTTC

v_gene: TRBV19
abundance: -
j_gene: TRBJ1-4
d_gene: -
len: 16
CDR3aa: CASSPADYVGREKLFF
CDR3nt: TGTGCCAGTAGTCCCGCGGATTATGTGGGGAGGGAAAAACTGTTTTTT

v_gene: TRBV9
abundance: -
j_gene: TRBJ1-2
d_gene: -
len: 14
CDR3aa: CASSVEGANYGYTF
CDR3nt: TGTGCCAGCAGCGTAGAAGGGGCTAACTATGGCTACACCTTC

v_gene: TRBV3-1/TRBV3-2
abundance: -
j_gene: TRBJ1-2
d_gene: -
len: 13
CDR3aa: CASSPPTGIGYTF
CDR3nt: TGTGCCAGCAGCCCACCCACAGGGATCGGCTACACCTTC

v_gene: TRBV3-1/TRBV3-2
abundance: once
j_gene: TRBJ2-2
d_gene: -
len: 14
CDR3aa: CASSQVGDTGELFF
CDR3nt: TGTGCCAGCAGCCAAGTAGGGGACACCGGGGAGCTGTTTTTT

v_gene: TRBV28
abundance: -
j_gene: TRBJ1-4
d_gene: -
len: 11
CDR3aa: CASDQRGKLFF
CDR3nt: TGTGCCAGCGACCAAAGGGGAAAACTGTTTTTT

v_gene: TRBV7-2
abundance: -
j_gene: TRBJ2-4
d_gene: -
len: 16
CDR3aa: CASSLRTDLAKNIQYF
CDR3nt: TGTGCCAGCAGCCTTCGGACAGACCTAGCCAAAAACATTCAGTACTTC